Listed below are T cell receptor beta chains from one sample, sequenced in a study of patients and donors after allogeneic stem cell transplantation. Each CDR3 protein is one row after TCRdb ran MiXCR on the RT-PCR reads. The sample shows some 960,000 distinct CDR3 sequences, roughly 17% of them seen only once. Sequencing was done on a sample of blood, either unsorted or a sorted T cell fraction (not recorded which). The receptors were sampled from a human donor who was either an allogeneic HSCT recipient or a stem cell or donor lymphocyte infusion donor (not recorded which). It is not recorded whose cells these are; they may come from a transplant donor. Each CDR3 is given without its conserved first and last residue. The order of the fields is D gene, V gene, CDR3 protein. The D gene is left open where the match is weak.

d_call: TRBD2
v_call: TRBV13
cdr3_aa: ASSYPLSGSHGEQY

d_call: -
v_call: TRBV5-6
cdr3_aa: ASSPPGVEQF

d_call: TRBD1
v_call: TRBV20-1
cdr3_aa: SASDRRQGPRGEKLF

d_call: -
v_call: TRBV24-1
cdr3_aa: ATSDNGRATDTQY

d_call: -
v_call: TRBV20-1
cdr3_aa: SAPAQRRDEKLF

d_call: -
v_call: TRBV25-1
cdr3_aa: ASSDGTYTEAF

d_call: -
v_call: TRBV13
cdr3_aa: ASSLRASGTDTQY

d_call: -
v_call: TRBV6-5
cdr3_aa: ASSYGVEVETQY

d_call: -
v_call: TRBV7-9
cdr3_aa: ASSAQEGLVYEQY

d_call: -
v_call: TRBV7-9
cdr3_aa: ASSLAGQPQH